This record concerns one TCR beta chain sequence. What it recognizes is unknown. The ends lost 4 bases at V and 1 base at J; junction bases unmatched: 5. Per the germline V gene, CDR1 is SQVTM and CDR2 is ANQGSEA. CDR3 length: 14 residues. This entry is derived from a study of cytomegalovirus exposure and HLA in healthy donors. Use of 60 Vbeta and 13 Jbeta primers characterized the PCR. Sequenced by immunoSEQ multiplex PCR; TCRdb stores in-frame clones only, minus some. Of some 70,000 clones in the sample, around four fifths were seen once. Findings of the study overall: With later analysis, a missense DCLRE1C variant became linked to TCR beta V- and J-gene trimming. A list of approximately 160 TCR beta chains associated with cytomegalovirus was given. Later, an analysis showed that TCR beta chains associated with HLA were more clonally expanded than others that were equally common.

The chain recombines TRBV29-1 with TRBJ1-1; 8 bases match TRBD1. The TCR comes from a human donor in good health. Sequenced: PBMCs. This chain's CDR3 is CSVVGTGGNTEAFF. The CDR3 DNA follows: TGCAGCGTTGTGGGGACAGGTGGGAACACTGAAGCTTTCTTT.